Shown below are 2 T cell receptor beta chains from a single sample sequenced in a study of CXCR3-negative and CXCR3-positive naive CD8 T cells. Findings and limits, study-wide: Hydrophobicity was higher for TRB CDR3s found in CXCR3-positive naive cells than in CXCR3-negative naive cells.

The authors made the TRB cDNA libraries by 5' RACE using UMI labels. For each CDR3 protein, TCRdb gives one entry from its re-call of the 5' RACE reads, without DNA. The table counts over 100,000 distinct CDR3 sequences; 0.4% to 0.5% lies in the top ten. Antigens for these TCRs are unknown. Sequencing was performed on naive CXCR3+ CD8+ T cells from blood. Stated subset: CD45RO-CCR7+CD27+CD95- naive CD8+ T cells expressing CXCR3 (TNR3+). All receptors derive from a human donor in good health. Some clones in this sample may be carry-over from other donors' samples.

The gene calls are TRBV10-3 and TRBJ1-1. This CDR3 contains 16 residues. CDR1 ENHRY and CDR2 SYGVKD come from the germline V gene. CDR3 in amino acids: CAISGPGPGIWTEAFF.

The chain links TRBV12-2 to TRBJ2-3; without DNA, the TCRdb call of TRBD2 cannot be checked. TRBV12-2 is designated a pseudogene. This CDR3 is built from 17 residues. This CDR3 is CASRLAPLAGEQDTQYF.